The source of this T cell receptor (beta chain) is a study of early T cells in non-severe SARS-CoV-2 infection (dated by TCRdb to the early 2020s). A note on the overall study: Because TCR sequencing was done on bulk RNA from unsorted whole blood, the alpha and beta chains could not be paired.

Broader findings and caveats from the paper: VDJdb matching was skewed toward anti-spike CD8 responses and likely underestimated virus-specific expansions, missing private and CD4 specificities.

V is pruned by 2 bases and J by 3 bases, leaving 3 bases of the junction without a gene match. Via the germline V gene (reference sequence), CDR1 is SEHNR and CDR2 FQNEAQ. The CDR3 numbers 16 residues from cysteine through phenylalanine. Kept here is only the CDR3 DNA, which spans 48 bases and is read in frame from base 1. Libraries were built with 5' RACE. Instrument on record: NextSeq 500. Unique molecular identifiers were attached to individual cDNA molecules in the TCR library protocol so that sequencing error and PCR bias could be corrected. Both TCR alpha and beta chains were sequenced, and tight co-correlation was observed between alpha and beta sequence abundances in each sample. The study's processing was this. V gene, J gene and CDR3 annotation of TCR sequences was performed with Decombinator V4. TCRs were defined as expanded if a significant change between any two time points was detected under a Poisson model with p below 0.0001. Abundances of TCRs were expressed as counts per million after normalisation to the total number of TCRs sequenced in each sample. TRAV1-2 paired with TRAJ12, TRAJ20 or TRAJ33 defined MAIT TCRs, while TRAV10 paired with TRAJ18 defined iNKT TCRs. VDJdb, accessed 1 November 2021, was searched for CMV, EBV and SARS-CoV-2 annotated TCRs, with TCRs annotated for multiple antigens excluded. Through fastp at Q25 and MiXCR, TCRdb rebuilt clones from the public reads, retaining in-frame beta chains. Each entry is one CDR3 protein sequence, shown with its most common DNA and genes. In this record, the V and J calls reflect TCRdb's handling and not the investigators' own analysis. This sample lists some 30,000 distinct CDR3 sequences; around 4.4% were detected once. Around 10% of the sample lies in the top ten.

This clonotype registers as medium-sized (0.01 to 0.1%) within its sample. Its antigen specificity is not known. It has no much larger one-base neighbor in the sample; base qualities were not kept. This was a case-control study nested in a cohort of healthcare workers in London, UK, who had nasopharyngeal swab PCR tests and blood samples taken every week. Healthcare workers were enrolled in the week of the UK lockdown, from 23 to 31 March 2020, and were followed every week for up to 16 weeks. The receptor was derived from an adult who was a healthcare worker with PCR-confirmed SARS-CoV-2 infection or an uninfected control (not recorded which). The material sequenced was whole blood. The rearranged chain carries TRBV7-9 and TRBJ2-2, and 10 bases in between align with TRBD1. The CDR3 sequence is CASSLRQGADTGELFF. The DNA sequence is as follows: TGTGCCAGCAGCTTACGACAGGGGGCCGACACCGGGGAGCTGTTTTTT.